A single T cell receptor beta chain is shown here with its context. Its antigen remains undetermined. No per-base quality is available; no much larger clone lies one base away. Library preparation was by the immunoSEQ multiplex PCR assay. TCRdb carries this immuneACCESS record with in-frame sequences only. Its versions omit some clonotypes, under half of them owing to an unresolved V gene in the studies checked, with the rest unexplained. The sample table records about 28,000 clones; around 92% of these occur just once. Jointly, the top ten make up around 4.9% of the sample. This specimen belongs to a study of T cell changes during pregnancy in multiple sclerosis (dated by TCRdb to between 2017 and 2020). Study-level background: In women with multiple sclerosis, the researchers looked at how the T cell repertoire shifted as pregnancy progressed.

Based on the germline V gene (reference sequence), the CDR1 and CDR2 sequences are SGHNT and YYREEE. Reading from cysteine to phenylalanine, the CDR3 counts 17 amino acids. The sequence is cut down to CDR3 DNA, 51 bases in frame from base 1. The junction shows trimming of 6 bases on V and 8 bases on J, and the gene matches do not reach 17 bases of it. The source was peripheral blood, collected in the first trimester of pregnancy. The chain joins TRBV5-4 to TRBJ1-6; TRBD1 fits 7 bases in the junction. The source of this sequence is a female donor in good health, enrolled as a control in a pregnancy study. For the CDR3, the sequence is CASTRQGPQSQDSPLHF. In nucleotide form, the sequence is TGTGCCAGCACCCGACAGGGCCCTCAATCCCAGGATTCACCCCTCCACTTT.